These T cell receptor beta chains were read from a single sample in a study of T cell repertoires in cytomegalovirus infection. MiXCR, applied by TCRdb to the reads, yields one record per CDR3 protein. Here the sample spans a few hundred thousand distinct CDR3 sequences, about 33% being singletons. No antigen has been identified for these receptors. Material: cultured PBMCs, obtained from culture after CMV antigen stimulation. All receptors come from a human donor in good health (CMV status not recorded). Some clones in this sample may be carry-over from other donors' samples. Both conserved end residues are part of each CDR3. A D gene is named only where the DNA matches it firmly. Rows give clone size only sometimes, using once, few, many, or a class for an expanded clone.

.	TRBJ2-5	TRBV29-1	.	TGCAGCGGCAGGGAGAGAGAGACCCAGTACTTC	CSGRERETQYF
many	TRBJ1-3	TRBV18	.	TGTGCCAGCTCCGCCGGGCAGGCTGGAAACACCATATATTTT	CASSAGQAGNTIYF
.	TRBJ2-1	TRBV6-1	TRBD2	TGTGCCAGCAGCAAGAGGACTAGCGGGTTCATCGCCTACAATGAGCAGTTCTTC	CASSKRTSGFIAYNEQFF
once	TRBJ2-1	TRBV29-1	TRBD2	TGCAGCGTTGTTTCAGCGGGAGACAATGAGCAGTTCTTC	CSVVSAGDNEQFF
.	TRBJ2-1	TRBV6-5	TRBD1	TGTGCCAGCAGTTACTCCTTACAGGGGAATGAGCAGTTCTTC	CASSYSLQGNEQFF
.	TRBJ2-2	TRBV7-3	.	TGTGCCAGCAGCTCCGCAGGCGGGGTAACCGGGGAGCTGTTTTTT	CASSSAGGVTGELFF
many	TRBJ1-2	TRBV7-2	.	TGTGCCAGCAGCTTAAATGGGGATGGCTACACCTTC	CASSLNGDGYTF
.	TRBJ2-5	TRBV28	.	TGTGCCAGCAGCAAAGAGACCCAGTACTTC	CASSKETQYF
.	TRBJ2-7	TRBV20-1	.	TGCAGTGCTAGAGATCTATCAAGCCCGTCCGGTATATACGAGCAGTACTTC	CSARDLSSPSGIYEQYF
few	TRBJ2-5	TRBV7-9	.	TGTGCCAGCAGCGTTCACTCCCTGCGCTCGGAGACCCAGTACTTC	CASSVHSLRSETQYF
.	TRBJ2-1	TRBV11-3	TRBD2	TGTGCCAGCAGCTTAGATCAGTCTGGCACCAGCGGGAGTATCAATGAGCAGTTCTTC	CASSLDQSGTSGSINEQFF
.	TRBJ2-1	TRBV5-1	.	TGCGCCAGCAGCCCGTCGCTTAAGGGGGATGAGCAGTTCTTC	CASSPSLKGDEQFF
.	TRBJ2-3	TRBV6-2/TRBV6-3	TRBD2	TGTGCCAGCAGTTACCCGACGAGACTAGCGGGAGACACAGATACGCAGTATTTT	CASSYPTRLAGDTDTQYF
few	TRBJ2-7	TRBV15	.	TGTGCCACCAGCACCCAAGGTTCGGGGGGCAACAACGAGCAGTACTTC	CATSTQGSGGNNEQYF
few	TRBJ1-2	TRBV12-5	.	TGTGCTAGTGGTAGCCACCGTGACAGTCCAGGCTATGGCTACACCTTC	CASGSHRDSPGYGYTF
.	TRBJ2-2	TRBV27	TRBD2	TGTGCCAGCAGTTCCCTCCTCCTAGCGGGAGTGGGCACCGGGGAGCTGTTTTTT	CASSSLLLAGVGTGELFF
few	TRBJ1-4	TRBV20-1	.	TGCAGTGCCCGCCCTGGTACCCCGGGGGCAACTAATGAAAAACTGTTTTTT	CSARPGTPGATNEKLFF
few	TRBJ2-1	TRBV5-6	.	TGTGCCAGCAGCGCCAACACCGCCCCCCCCTACAATGAGCAGTTCTTC	CASSANTAPPYNEQFF
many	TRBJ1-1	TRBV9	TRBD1	TGTGCCAGCAGTGCCAGACAGGGGAACACTGAAGCTTTCTTT	CASSARQGNTEAFF
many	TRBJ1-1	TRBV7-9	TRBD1	TGTGCCAGCAGCCGGGACAGGGGGCACTTTGAAGCTTTCTTT	CASSRDRGHFEAFF
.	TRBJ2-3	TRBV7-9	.	TGTGCCAGCAGCCGTCCCCGGGACCGATTTCTAGATACGCAGTATTTT	CASSRPRDRFLDTQYF
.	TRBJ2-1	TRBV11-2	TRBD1	TGTGCCAGCAGCAGCGGACAGGGGGCCGTCAATGAGCAGTTCTTC	CASSSGQGAVNEQFF
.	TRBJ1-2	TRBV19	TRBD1	TGTGCCAGTAGTATATCGTTCCGGACAGGGGGCATCTATGGCTACACCTTC	CASSISFRTGGIYGYTF
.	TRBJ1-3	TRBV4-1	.	TGCGCCAGCAGCCAAGATACCGGGGGCTCTGGAAACACCATATATTTT	CASSQDTGGSGNTIYF
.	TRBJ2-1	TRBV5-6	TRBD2	TGTGCCAGCAGCGGAGCGGTACTAGCGGTAAACAATGAGCAGTTCTTC	CASSGAVLAVNNEQFF
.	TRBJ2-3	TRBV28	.	TGTGCCAGCAGCGGTGGGGGCGGGAGATCTACAGATACGCAGTATTTT	CASSGGGGRSTDTQYF
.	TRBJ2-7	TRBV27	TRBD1	TGTGCCAGCAGTTGGGACAGGGAAGAGAGCGAGCAGTACTTC	CASSWDREESEQYF
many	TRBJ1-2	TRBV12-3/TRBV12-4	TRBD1	TGTGCCAGCAGTTCTTCTGAAAGGACAGGGCCGCACTATGGCTACACCTTC	CASSSSERTGPHYGYTF
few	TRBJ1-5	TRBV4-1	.	TGCGCCAGTAAGATTTTCCGGGACAGCAATCAGCCCCAGCATTTT	CASKIFRDSNQPQHF
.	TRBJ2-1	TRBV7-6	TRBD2	TGTGCCAGCAGCTTAGTCGAACTAGCGGGGCGGGGGAATGAGCAGTTCTTC	CASSLVELAGRGNEQFF
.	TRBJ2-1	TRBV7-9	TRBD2	TGTGCCAGCAGCTTAGGTTGGGGACTAGAGCTTATGTTCTTC	CASSLGWGLELMFF
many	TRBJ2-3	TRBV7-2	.	TGTGCCAGCAGCGATCGGAGCACAGATACGCAGTATTTT	CASSDRSTDTQYF
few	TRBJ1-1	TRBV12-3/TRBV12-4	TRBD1	TGTGCCAGCAGTCAGGGGGGAACTTGGAACACTGAAGCTTTCTTT	CASSQGGTWNTEAFF
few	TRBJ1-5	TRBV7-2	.	TGTGCCAGCAGCTCAAATCTAGGGAATCAGCCCCAGCATTTT	CASSSNLGNQPQHF
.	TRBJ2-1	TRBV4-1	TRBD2	TGCGCCAGCAGCCAATTCTACGGGACTAGAACTTTAAATGAGCAGTTCTTC	CASSQFYGTRTLNEQFF
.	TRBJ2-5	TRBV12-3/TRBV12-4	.	TGTGCCAGCAGTTTTACGGCCTTGGGAGCGGAAGAGACCCAGTACTTC	CASSFTALGAEETQYF
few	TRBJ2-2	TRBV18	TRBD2	TGTGCCAGCTCACCACGGCTAGCGGGATACACCGGGGAGCTGTTTTTT	CASSPRLAGYTGELFF
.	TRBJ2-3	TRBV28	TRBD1	TGTGCCAGCAGTTTGACAGGGGCCACAGATACGCAGTATTTT	CASSLTGATDTQYF
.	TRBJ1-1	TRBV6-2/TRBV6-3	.	TGTGCCAGCAGTTACTCGAATAATGGGAAGATAACTGAAGCTTTCTTT	CASSYSNNGKITEAFF